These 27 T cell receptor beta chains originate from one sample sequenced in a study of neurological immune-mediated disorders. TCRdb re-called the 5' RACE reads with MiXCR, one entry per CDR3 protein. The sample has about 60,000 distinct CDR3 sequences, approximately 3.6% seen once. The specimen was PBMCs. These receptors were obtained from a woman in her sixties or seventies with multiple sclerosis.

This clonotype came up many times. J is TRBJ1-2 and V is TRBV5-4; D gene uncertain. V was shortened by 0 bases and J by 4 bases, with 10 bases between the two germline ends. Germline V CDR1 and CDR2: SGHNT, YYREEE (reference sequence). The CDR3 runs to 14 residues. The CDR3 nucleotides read TGTGCCAGCAGCTTGGTTGGAGGGAGCTATGGCTACACCTTC. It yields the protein CASSLVGGSYGYTF. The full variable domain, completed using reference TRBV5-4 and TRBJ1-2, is ETGVTQSPTHLIKTRGQQVTLRCSSQSGHNTVSWYQQALGQGPQFIFQYYREEENGRGNFPPRFSGLQFPNYSSELNVNALELDDSALYLCASSLVGGSYGYTFGSGTRLTVV.

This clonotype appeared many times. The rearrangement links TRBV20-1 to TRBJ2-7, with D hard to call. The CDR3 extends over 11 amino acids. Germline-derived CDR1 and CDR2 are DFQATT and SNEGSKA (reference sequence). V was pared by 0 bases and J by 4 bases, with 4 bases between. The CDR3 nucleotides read TGCAGTGCTAGAGAAGGTTACGAGCAGTACTTC. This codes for CSAREGYEQYF.

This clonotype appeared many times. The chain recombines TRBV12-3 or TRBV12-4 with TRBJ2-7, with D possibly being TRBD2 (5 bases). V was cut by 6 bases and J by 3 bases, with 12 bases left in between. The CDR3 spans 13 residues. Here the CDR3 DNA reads TGTGCCAGCAGGGACTTAAATAACTACGAGCAGTACTTC. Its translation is CASRDLNNYEQYF.

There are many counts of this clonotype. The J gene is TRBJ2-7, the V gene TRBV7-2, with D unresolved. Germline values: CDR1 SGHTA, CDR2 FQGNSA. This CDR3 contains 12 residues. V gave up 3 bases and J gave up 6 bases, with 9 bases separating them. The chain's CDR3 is CASSLYTREQYF. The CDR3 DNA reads TGTGCCAGCAGCTTGTACACGCGCGAGCAGTACTTC.

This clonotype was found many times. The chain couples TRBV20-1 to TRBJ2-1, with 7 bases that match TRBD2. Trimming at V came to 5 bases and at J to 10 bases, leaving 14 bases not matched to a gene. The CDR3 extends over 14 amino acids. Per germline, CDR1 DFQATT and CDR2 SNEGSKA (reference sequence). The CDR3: CSAVRGTTPQEQFF. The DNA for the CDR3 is TGCAGTGCTGTCCGTGGGACTACTCCCCAGGAGCAGTTCTTC.

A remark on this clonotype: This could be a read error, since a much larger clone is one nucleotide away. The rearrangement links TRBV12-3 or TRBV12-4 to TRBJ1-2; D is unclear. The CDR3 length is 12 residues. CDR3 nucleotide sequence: TGTGACAGCAGTTTAAAGGGCCGTGGCTACACCTTC. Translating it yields CDSSLKGRGYTF.

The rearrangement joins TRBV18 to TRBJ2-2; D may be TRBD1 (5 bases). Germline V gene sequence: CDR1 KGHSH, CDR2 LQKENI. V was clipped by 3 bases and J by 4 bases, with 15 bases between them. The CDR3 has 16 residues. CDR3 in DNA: TGTGCCAGCTCACCGCAGAGAGACAGCCCCACCGGGGAGCTGTTTTTT. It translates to CASSPQRDSPTGELFF.

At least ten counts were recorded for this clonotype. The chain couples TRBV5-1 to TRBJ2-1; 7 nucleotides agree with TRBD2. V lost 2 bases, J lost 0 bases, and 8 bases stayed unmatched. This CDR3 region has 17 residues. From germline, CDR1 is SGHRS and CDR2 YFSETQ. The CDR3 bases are TGCGCCAGCAGCTTTCCTATAGCGGGCCTCTCCTACAATGAGCAGTTCTTC. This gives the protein CASSFPIAGLSYNEQFF.

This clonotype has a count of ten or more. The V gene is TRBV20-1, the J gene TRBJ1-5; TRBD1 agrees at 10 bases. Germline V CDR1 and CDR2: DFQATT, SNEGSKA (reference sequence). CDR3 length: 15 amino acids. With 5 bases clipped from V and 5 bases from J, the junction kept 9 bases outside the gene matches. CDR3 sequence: CSAPGQGKYHQPQHF. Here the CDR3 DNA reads TGCAGTGCTCCGGGACAGGGGAAATATCATCAGCCCCAGCATTTT.

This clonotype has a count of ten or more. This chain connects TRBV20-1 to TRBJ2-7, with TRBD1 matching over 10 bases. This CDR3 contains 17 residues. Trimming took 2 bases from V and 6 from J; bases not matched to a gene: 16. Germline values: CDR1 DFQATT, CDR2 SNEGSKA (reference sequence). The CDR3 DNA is TGCAGTGCTAGACAAAGAATGGGACAGGGGATCTCCGCCGAGCAGTACTTC. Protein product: CSARQRMGQGISAEQYF.

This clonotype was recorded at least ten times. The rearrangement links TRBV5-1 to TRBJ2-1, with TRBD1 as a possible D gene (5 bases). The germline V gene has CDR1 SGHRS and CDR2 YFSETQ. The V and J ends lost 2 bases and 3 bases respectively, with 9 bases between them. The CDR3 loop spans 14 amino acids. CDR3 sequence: CASSLGDFYNEQFF. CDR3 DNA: TGCGCCAGCAGCTTAGGGGATTTCTACAATGAGCAGTTCTTC.

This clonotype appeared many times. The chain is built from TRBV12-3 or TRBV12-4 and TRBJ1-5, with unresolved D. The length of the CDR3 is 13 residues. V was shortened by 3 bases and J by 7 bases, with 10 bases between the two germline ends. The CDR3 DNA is TGTGCCAGCAGTTTTGATGGGTACCAGCCCCAGCATTTT. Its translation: CASSFDGYQPQHF.

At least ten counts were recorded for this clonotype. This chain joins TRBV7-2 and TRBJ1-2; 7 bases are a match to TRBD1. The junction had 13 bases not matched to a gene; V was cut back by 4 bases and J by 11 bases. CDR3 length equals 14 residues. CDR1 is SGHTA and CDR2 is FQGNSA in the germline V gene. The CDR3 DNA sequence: TGTGCCAGCAGCTCGCATAAAGGGGGCTCGTGGTACACCTTC. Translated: CASSSHKGGSWYTF.

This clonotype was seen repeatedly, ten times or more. The CDR3 DNA reads TGTGCCAGCAGAAATGACAGGGCCCCCTACGAGCAGTACTTC. The encoded protein is CASRNDRAPYEQYF. The chain combines TRBV7-9 with TRBJ2-7, with 7 nucleotides matching TRBD1. Unmatched junction bases numbered 7, after V lost 6 bases and J lost 2 bases. The V gene's germline CDR1 is SEHNR and CDR2 FQNEAQ (reference sequence). CDR3 length: 14 amino acids.

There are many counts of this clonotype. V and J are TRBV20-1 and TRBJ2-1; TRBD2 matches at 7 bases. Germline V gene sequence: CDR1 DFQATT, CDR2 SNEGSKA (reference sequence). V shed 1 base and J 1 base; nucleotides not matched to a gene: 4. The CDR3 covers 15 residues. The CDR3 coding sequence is TGCAGTGCTAGAGTCCGGCGGGGGTCCTACAATGAGCAGTTCTTC. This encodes CSARVRRGSYNEQFF.

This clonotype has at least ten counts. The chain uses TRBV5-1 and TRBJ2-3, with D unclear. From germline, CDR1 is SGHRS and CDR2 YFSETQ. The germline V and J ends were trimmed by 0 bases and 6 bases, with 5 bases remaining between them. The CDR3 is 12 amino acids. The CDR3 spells CASSLDWDTQYF. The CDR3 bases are TGCGCCAGCAGCTTGGATTGGGATACGCAGTATTTT.

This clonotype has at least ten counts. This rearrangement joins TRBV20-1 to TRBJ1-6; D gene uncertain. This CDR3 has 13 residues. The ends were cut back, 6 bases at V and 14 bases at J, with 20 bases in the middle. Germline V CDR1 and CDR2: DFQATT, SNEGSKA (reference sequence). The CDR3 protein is CSANVGPLPSLHF. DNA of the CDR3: TGCAGTGCAAACGTCGGGCCCCTGCCGTCCCTCCACTTT.

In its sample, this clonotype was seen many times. The CDR3 DNA sequence: TGTGCCATCAGTGAGGGGCGGGAGCGATACAATGAGCAGTTCTTC. It codes for CAISEGRERYNEQFF. The gene calls are TRBV10-3 and TRBJ2-1; 7 bases map to TRBD2. The ends lost 2 bases at V and 4 bases at J; junction bases unmatched: 5. Germline-derived CDR1 and CDR2 are ENHRY and SYGVKD. The CDR3 totals 15 residues.

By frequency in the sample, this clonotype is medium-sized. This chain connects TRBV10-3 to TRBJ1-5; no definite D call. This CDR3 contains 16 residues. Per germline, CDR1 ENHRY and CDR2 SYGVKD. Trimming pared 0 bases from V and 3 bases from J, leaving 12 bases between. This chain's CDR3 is CAISESLTSFNQPQHF. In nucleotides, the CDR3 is TGTGCCATCAGTGAGTCGCTGACCTCCTTCAATCAGCCCCAGCATTTT.

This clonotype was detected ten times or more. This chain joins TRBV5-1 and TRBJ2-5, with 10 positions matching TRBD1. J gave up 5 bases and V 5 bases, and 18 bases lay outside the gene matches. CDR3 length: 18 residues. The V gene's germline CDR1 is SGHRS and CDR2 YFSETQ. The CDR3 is CASRRVTGGMKRTETQYF. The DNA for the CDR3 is TGCGCCAGCAGGCGGGTGACAGGGGGCATGAAGAGAACGGAGACCCAGTACTTC.

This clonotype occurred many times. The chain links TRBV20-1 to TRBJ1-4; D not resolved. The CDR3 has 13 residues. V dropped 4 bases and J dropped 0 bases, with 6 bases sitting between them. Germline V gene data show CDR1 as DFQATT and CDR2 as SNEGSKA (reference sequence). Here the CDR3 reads CSATGATNEKLFF. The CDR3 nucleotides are TGCAGTGCTACGGGAGCAACTAATGAAAAACTGTTTTTT.

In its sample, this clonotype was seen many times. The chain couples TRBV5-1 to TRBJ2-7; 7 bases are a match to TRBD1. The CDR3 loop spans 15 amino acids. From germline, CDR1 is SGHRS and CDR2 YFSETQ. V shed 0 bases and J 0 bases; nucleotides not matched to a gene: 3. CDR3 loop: CASSLAGGRSYEQYF. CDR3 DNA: TGCGCCAGCAGCTTGGCAGGGGGTCGCTCCTACGAGCAGTACTTC. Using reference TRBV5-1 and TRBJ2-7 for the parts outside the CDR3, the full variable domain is KAGVTQTPRYLIKTRGQQVTLSCSPISGHRSVSWYQQTPGQGLQFLFEYFSETQRNKGNFPGRFSGRQFSNSRSEMNVSTLELGDSALYLCASSLAGGRSYEQYFGPGTRLTVT.

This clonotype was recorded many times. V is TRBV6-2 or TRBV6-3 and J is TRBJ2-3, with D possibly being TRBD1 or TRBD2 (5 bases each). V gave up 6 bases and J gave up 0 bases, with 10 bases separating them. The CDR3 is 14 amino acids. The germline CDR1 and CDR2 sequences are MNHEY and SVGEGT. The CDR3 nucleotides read TGTGCCAGCAGCATCTGGGGGAGCACAGATACGCAGTATTTT. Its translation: CASSIWGSTDTQYF.

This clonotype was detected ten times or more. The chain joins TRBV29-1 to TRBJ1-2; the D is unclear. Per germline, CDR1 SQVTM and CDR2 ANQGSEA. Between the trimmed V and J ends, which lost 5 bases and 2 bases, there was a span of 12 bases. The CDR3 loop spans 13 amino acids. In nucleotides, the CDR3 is TGCAGCGTTCGAGAAAGACACAACTATGGCTACACCTTC. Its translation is CSVRERHNYGYTF.

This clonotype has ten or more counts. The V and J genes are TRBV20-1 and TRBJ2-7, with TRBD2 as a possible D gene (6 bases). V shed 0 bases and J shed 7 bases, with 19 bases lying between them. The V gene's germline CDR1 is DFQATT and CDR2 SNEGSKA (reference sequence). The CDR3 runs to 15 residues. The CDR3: CSARDGGTSAREQYF. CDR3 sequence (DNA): TGCAGTGCTAGAGACGGGGGTACGTCGGCGAGAGAGCAGTACTTC.

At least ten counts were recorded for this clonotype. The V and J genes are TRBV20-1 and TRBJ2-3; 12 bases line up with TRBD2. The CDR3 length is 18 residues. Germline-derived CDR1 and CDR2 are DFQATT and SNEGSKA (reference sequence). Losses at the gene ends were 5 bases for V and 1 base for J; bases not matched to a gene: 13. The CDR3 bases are TGCAGTGCTGGTAAAGGACTAGCGGGATCTATTGGCACAGATACGCAGTATTTT. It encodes CSAGKGLAGSIGTDTQYF.

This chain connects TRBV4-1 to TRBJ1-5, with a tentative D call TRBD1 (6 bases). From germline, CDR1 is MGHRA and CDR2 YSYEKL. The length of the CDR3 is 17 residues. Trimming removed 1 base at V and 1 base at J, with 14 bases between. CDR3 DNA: TGCGCCAGCAGCCAAGTTATCACGGGGGCGAGCAATCAGCCCCAGCATTTT. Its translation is CASSQVITGASNQPQHF.